This T cell receptor beta chain was retrieved from a study of long-term antiretroviral therapy in people with HIV. The assay, immunoSEQ v3.0, was run at survey level. The data were produced by immunoSEQ multiplex PCR, yet TCRdb's version contains in-frame clones alone and is incomplete. The sample carries under 20,000 clones, about four fifths recorded once. Held in samples before DNA extraction were 1-10 million cryopreserved PBMC. Notes on the study in general: In samples taken after ART, diversity increased but remained below transplant donor control levels. Blood obtained between the mid-2000s and the late 2010s may reflect older ART regimens. When set beside controls, HIV repertoires had CDR3 length ranges that were narrower.

A word on this clone: Its specificity is unknown.

The CDR3 length is 14 residues. Germline CDR1 and CDR2: SNHLY and FYNNEI. Trimming took off 10 bases at V and 0 bases at J, with 13 bases between the two ends. The TCR sequence derives from a woman between 45 and 60 years old with HIV. The chain joins TRBV2 to TRBJ1-3, with a weak D call TRBD1 (6 bases). The sequenced sample was unsorted PBMCs, obtained 0.3 years after starting antiretroviral therapy. The CDR3 DNA follows: TGTGCCATACGGACAGATCTCTCTGGAAACACCATATATTTT. It yields the protein CAIRTDLSGNTIYF.